This TCR beta chain stems from a study of T-cell memory formation after mild COVID-19. Findings of the study overall: Pre-infection memory harbored some responding clones, suggesting cross-reactive memory joined.

Trimming stripped 4 bases from V and 5 bases from J, with 12 bases between. The CDR3 contains 13 residues. Germline V CDR1 and CDR2: SGHRS, YFSETQ. Note on this clonotype: Antigen specificity is unknown.

TCRdb called the 5' RACE reads again in MiXCR, with one record for every CDR3 protein. The sample lists approximately 150,000 distinct CDR3 sequences; 13% were seen once. The receptor's source is a young man who had mild COVID-19 (a few samples of this study predate the infection). Cell type and time point are not known. The J gene is TRBJ1-1, the V gene TRBV5-1; the D is unclear. The source material was PBMCs or a T cell subset sorted from them (not recorded which). CDR3 in DNA: TGCGCCAGCAGCCTCCTCCGGAGAACTGAAGCTTTCTTT. Translated: CASSLLRRTEAFF. Based on the CDR3 plus reference TRBV5-1 and TRBJ1-1, the full variable domain is KAGVTQTPRYLIKTRGQQVTLSCSPISGHRSVSWYQQTPGQGLQFLFEYFSETQRNKGNFPGRFSGRQFSNSRSEMNVSTLELGDSALYLCASSLLRRTEAFFGQGTRLTVV.